Below, 16 T cell receptor beta chains from the same sample are listed, as sequenced in a study of T cells in localized non-small cell lung cancer. Profiled with immunoSEQ multiplex PCR; TCRdb holds only in-frame clones, not every one. This sample has some 29,000 clones, with approximately 88% found just once. Source: peripheral blood, taken before any cancer treatment. The origin of the receptors is a male donor aged 60 or over with stage I lung adenocarcinoma.

The chain is built from TRBV5-4 and TRBJ1-6, with no clear D. CDR3 length: 15 amino acids. Looked up from germline, CDR1 is SGHNT and CDR2 is YYREEE (reference sequence). V gave up 0 bases and J gave up 1 base, with 5 bases separating them. The CDR3 bases are TGTGCCAGCAGCTTGGGCCGGTCCTATAATTCACCCCTCCACTTT. As protein: CASSLGRSYNSPLHF.

In DNA form, the CDR3 reads TGTGCCAGCAGTTACTACGGGGGGCAGGGCGAGCAGTACTTC. Amino acids: CASSYYGGQGEQYF. The genes are TRBV6-5 and TRBJ2-7; D may be TRBD2 (7 bases). CDR3 length equals 14 residues. Trimming removed 1 base from V and 6 bases from J, with 13 bases in between. Germline CDR1 and CDR2: MNHEY and SVGAGI.

Of note for this clone: The sample contains more than one DNA sequence encoding this CDR3. V and J are TRBV28 and TRBJ1-6; 7 bases are a match to TRBD1. The germline V gene has CDR1 MDHEN and CDR2 SYDVKM. The CDR3 spans 14 residues. V lost 2 bases, J lost 5 bases, and 0 bases stayed unmatched. The CDR3 region has the DNA TGTGCCAGCAGTTTAGGACAGGATAATTCACCCCTCCACTTT. Amino acids: CASSLGQDNSPLHF.

The rearrangement uses TRBV5-1 and TRBJ2-7; D is uncertain. The CDR3 runs 14 residues. V was cut by 0 bases and J by 0 bases, with 7 bases left in between. Germline values: CDR1 SGHRS, CDR2 YFSETQ. DNA for the CDR3: TGCGCCAGCAGCTTGGGGTTGAGCTCCTACGAGCAGTACTTC. This sequence encodes CASSLGLSSYEQYF.

The chain couples TRBV18 to TRBJ1-1; tentative D call: TRBD1 (6 bases). Germline lookup yields CDR1 KGHSH and CDR2 LQKENI. The CDR3 consists of 13 residues. Trimming removed 4 bases from V and 2 bases from J, with 8 bases in between. CDR3 nucleotides: TGTGCCAGCTCACGGACAGATAACACTGAAGCTTTCTTT. Translating it yields CASSRTDNTEAFF.

The J gene is TRBJ1-4, the V gene TRBV18; a possible D gene is TRBD1 (5 bases). Trimming cost V 3 bases and J 8 bases, with 13 bases left between them. The CDR3 is 14 amino acids. Germline V gene lookup returns CDR1 KGHSH and CDR2 LQKENI. In nucleotides, the CDR3 is TGTGCCAGCTCACCTCAGACAGACGGAGAAAAACTGTTTTTT. This encodes CASSPQTDGEKLFF. Together with reference TRBV18 and TRBJ1-4, the CDR3 gives the full variable domain: NAGVMQNPRHLVRRRGQEARLRCSPMKGHSHVYWYRQLPEEGLKFMVYLQKENIIDESGMPKERFSAEFPKEGPSILRIQQVVRGDSAAYFCASSPQTDGEKLFFGSGTQLSVL.

The chain recombines TRBV19 with TRBJ2-2; TRBD1 matches 8 bases. The CDR3 extends over 15 amino acids. In germline, CDR1 is LNHDA, CDR2 SQIVND (reference sequence). V lost 9 bases, J lost 6 bases, and 12 bases stayed unmatched. The CDR3 reads CASASDRGSPGELFF. The CDR3, as DNA: TGTGCCAGCGCCTCCGACAGGGGATCCCCCGGGGAGCTGTTTTTT.

CDR3 coding DNA: TGTGCCTGGAGTCGAGCAGGGGGCGGCAATCAGCCCCAGCATTTT. This gives the protein CAWSRAGGGNQPQHF. The chain combines TRBV30 with TRBJ1-5; 8 nucleotides match TRBD1. Germline V gene lookup returns CDR1 GTSNPN and CDR2 SVGIG (reference sequence). The CDR3 has 15 amino acids. V lost 2 bases and J lost 2; bases outside the gene matches: 5.

This chain joins TRBV21-1 and TRBJ1-5. TRBV21-1 is termed a pseudogene. This CDR3 spans 10 amino acids. For the CDR3, the DNA is TGTGCCAGTGAGAATCAGCCCCAGCATTTT. Protein: CASENQPQHF.

This chain connects TRBV29-1 to TRBJ1-2; D gene uncertain. The V gene's germline CDR1 is SQVTM and CDR2 ANQGSEA. The CDR3 runs 11 residues. With 4 bases removed from V and 4 bases from J, the gap between germline ends came to 7 bases. The CDR3 protein is CSVGEAYGYTF. The CDR3 DNA sequence: TGCAGCGTTGGGGAGGCCTATGGCTACACCTTC. The full variable domain, with the rest looked up from reference TRBV29-1 and TRBJ1-2, is SAVISQKPSRDICQRGTSLTIQCQVDSQVTMMFWYRQQPGQSLTLIATANQGSEATYESGFVIDKFPISRPNLTFSTLTVSNMSPEDSSIYLCSVGEAYGYTFGSGTRLTVV.

In its sample, this clone was seen a few times. The chain has TRBV2 and TRBJ1-5; D is uncertain. The CDR3 consists of 14 residues. The germline CDR1 and CDR2 sequences are SNHLY and FYNNEI. Between the trimmed V and J ends, which lost 4 bases and 1 base, there was a span of 8 bases. The CDR3 DNA reads TGTGCCAGCAGTGCCTTTGGGAGCAATCAGCCCCAGCATTTT. Translating it yields CASSAFGSNQPQHF.

The J gene is TRBJ1-2, the V gene TRBV5-6; 7 bases agree with TRBD1. Germline values: CDR1 SGHDT, CDR2 YYEEEE. J was trimmed by 8 bases and V by 0 bases; bases with no gene match: 7. CDR3 size: 14 residues. CDR3 in amino acids: CASSLGQGTYGYTF. In DNA form, the CDR3 reads TGTGCCAGCAGCTTGGGACAGGGAACGTACGGCTACACCTTC.

The chain is built from TRBV5-4 and TRBJ2-2; D could derive from TRBD1 or TRBD2 (5 bases each). The CDR3 consists of 14 residues. CDR1 SGHNT and CDR2 YYREEE come from the germline V gene (reference sequence). V was shortened by 6 bases and J by 1 base, with 10 bases between the two germline ends. The CDR3 DNA reads TGTGCCAGCATCCTGGGGGTGAACACCGGGGAGCTGTTTTTT. Protein sequence: CASILGVNTGELFF.

The chain links TRBV7-2 to TRBJ2-4; D perhaps matches TRBD2 (6 bases). The V gene's germline CDR1 is SGHTA and CDR2 FQGNSA. The CDR3 has 15 residues. V lost 3 bases to trimming and J lost 7 bases, with 16 bases between them. The CDR3 DNA reads as TGTGCCAGCAGCTTCTGGGGGGAGACTTGGAACATTCAGTACTTC. As protein: CASSFWGETWNIQYF.

The gene calls are TRBV18 and TRBJ1-2, with 10 bases that match TRBD1. Trimming at V came to 3 bases and at J to 2 bases, leaving 3 bases not matched to a gene. From germline, CDR1 is KGHSH and CDR2 LQKENI. The CDR3 has 15 amino acids. CDR3 loop: CASSPPGQGNYGYTF. The CDR3 DNA reads TGTGCCAGCTCACCTCCGGGACAGGGGAACTATGGCTACACCTTC.

The chain employs TRBV5-1 and TRBJ2-4, with 11 positions matching TRBD1. The CDR3 is 16 residues long. Trimming at V came to 3 bases and at J to 4 bases, leaving 6 bases not matched to a gene. CDR1 SGHRS and CDR2 YFSETQ come from the germline V gene. CDR3 in DNA: TGCGCCAGCAGCTGGCCGGACAGGGGGCAAAAAAACATTCAGTACTTC. It is translated as CASSWPDRGQKNIQYF.